This entry lists 18 T cell receptor beta chains sequenced from one sample in a study of T cell responses to AZD1222 COVID-19 vaccine. Data came from immunoSEQ multiplex PCR; TCRdb stores just in-frame clones and leaves some out. The profile covers some 120,000 clones, with over 70% appearing a single time and around 5.8% taken by the ten largest. Sequences were derived from peripheral blood, sampled on day 0 of AZD1222 vaccination. Source of these receptors: an adult in good health.

The V and J genes are TRBV4-3 and TRBJ2-7, with 9 bases identical to TRBD1. This CDR3 spans 17 amino acids. Trimming at V came to 0 bases and at J to 0 bases, leaving 6 bases not matched to a gene. Germline values: CDR1 LGHNA, CDR2 YSLEER. CDR3 bases: TGCGCCAGCAGCCAAGACCGGGGGACAGGGCTCTCCTACGAGCAGTACTTC. Translating gives CASSQDRGTGLSYEQYF.

The gene calls are TRBV28 and TRBJ2-2; unclear D gene. Trimming left V 1 base short and J 6 bases short, with 3 bases between. The CDR3 runs to 12 residues. Looked up from germline, CDR1 is MDHEN and CDR2 is SYDVKM. The CDR3 here is CASSLFAGELFF. The CDR3 bases are TGTGCCAGCAGTTTATTCGCCGGGGAGCTGTTTTTT.

V usage is TRBV6-5 and J usage is TRBJ1-2, with 8 bases matching TRBD1. The CDR3 runs 13 residues. Germline V gives CDR1 MNHEY, CDR2 SVGAGI. J was trimmed by 4 bases and V by 8 bases; bases with no gene match: 6. The CDR3 coding sequence is TGTGCCAGCCGGACAGGGCCCTTCTATGGCTACACCTTC. Amino acid sequence: CASRTGPFYGYTF.

The chain joins TRBV10-1 to TRBJ2-1; 10 positions match TRBD2. Germline V CDR1 and CDR2: WNHNN, SYGVQD (reference sequence). Trimming cost V 3 bases and J 4 bases; bases outside gene matches: 3. CDR3 length: 15 amino acids. CDR3 coding DNA: TGCGCCAGCAGTGAAGTAGCGGGAGGTTACAATGAGCAGTTCTTC. Amino acids: CASSEVAGGYNEQFF.

Comment on this clone: One junction end disagrees with the germline gene, perhaps due to a read error. This chain's CDR3 is CASSRLAGEKIF. The DNA for the CDR3 is TGTGCCAGTAGTAGACTAGCGGGAGAGAAGATCTTC. The chain joins TRBV19 to TRBJ2-1; TRBD2 matches at 12 bases. CDR1 is LNHDA, CDR2 SQIVND, per germline (reference sequence). The CDR3 sequence is 12 residues long.

The chain is built from TRBV3-1 (or the pseudogene TRBV3-2) and TRBJ2-1, with 16 bases that match TRBD2. The germline gives CDR1 LGHDT, CDR2 YNNKEL (reference sequence). The CDR3 has 20 amino acids. J gave up 3 bases and V 8 bases, and 16 bases lay outside the gene matches. CDR3 loop: CASPSAGTSGRAIDYNEQFF. For the CDR3, the DNA is TGTGCCAGCCCGAGCGCCGGGACTAGCGGGAGGGCAATCGACTACAATGAGCAGTTCTTC.

This rearrangement joins TRBV5-1 to TRBJ2-1, with D perhaps assigned TRBD1 or TRBD2 (5 bases each). V was trimmed by 4 bases and J by 7 bases, leaving 15 bases between them. Germline assignment: CDR1 SGHRS and CDR2 YFSETQ. CDR3 length: 14 amino acids. The CDR3: CASSPDSEGNEQFF. The CDR3, as DNA: TGCGCCAGCAGCCCCGACTCCGAGGGGAATGAGCAGTTCTTC.

The chain carries TRBV30 and TRBJ1-1; D uncertain. This CDR3 region has 13 residues. Trimming took 2 bases from V and 1 from J, leaving 8 bases between them. Germline values: CDR1 GTSNPN, CDR2 SVGIG (reference sequence). The CDR3 spells CAWSTSGNTEAFF. In nucleotides, the CDR3 is TGTGCCTGGAGTACCTCGGGGAACACTGAAGCTTTCTTT.

The gene calls are TRBV5-5 and TRBJ1-1; tentative D call: TRBD1 (5 bases). Trimming left V 7 bases short and J 3 bases short, with 16 bases between. The CDR3 is made up of 14 amino acids. The germline gives CDR1 SGHKS, CDR2 YYEKEE (reference sequence). The CDR3 sequence: CASYSQWGDTEAFF. The CDR3 DNA reads as TGTGCCAGCTACTCCCAGTGGGGGGACACTGAAGCTTTCTTT.

The chain joins TRBV30 to TRBJ2-3; TRBD1 is a possible D gene (5 bases). V lost 0 bases and J 0 bases, leaving 7 bases between the germline ends. The CDR3 covers 14 residues. In germline, CDR1 is GTSNPN, CDR2 SVGIG (reference sequence). The DNA of the CDR3 is TGTGCCTGGAGTGTACAGGCGAGCACAGATACGCAGTATTTT. This codes for CAWSVQASTDTQYF.

The V gene is TRBV5-1, the J gene TRBJ1-1; 8 positions agree with TRBD1. Per the germline V gene, CDR1 is SGHRS and CDR2 is YFSETQ. J gave up 1 base and V 2 bases, and 4 bases lay outside the gene matches. The CDR3 runs 15 residues. The CDR3 reads CASSLRGTGNTEAFF. Here the CDR3 DNA reads TGCGCCAGCAGCTTACGCGGGACAGGGAACACTGAAGCTTTCTTT.

V gene TRBV25-1 combines with J gene TRBJ1-2; no clear D. Germline values: CDR1 MGHDK, CDR2 SYGVNS. The ends were cut back, 3 bases at V and 4 bases at J, with 12 bases in the middle. The CDR3 is made up of 14 amino acids. The CDR3 sequence: CASSDLSGSYGYTF. Written as DNA, the CDR3 is TGTGCCAGCAGTGATCTAAGTGGGAGCTATGGCTACACCTTC.

In this sample, this clone turned up a few times. The chain is built from TRBV7-2 and TRBJ2-7; maybe TRBD1 (5 bases). CDR1 is SGHTA and CDR2 is FQGNSA in the germline V gene. This CDR3 is 14 amino acids long. Trimming took 5 bases from V and 3 from J, leaving 14 bases between them. For the CDR3, the DNA is TGTGCCAGCAGCAGGGGTCATGGAAACTACGAGCAGTACTTC. Translation gives CASSRGHGNYEQYF.

The chain uses TRBV19 and TRBJ2-1; TRBD1 matches 7 bases. The V gene's germline CDR1 is LNHDA and CDR2 SQIVND (reference sequence). This CDR3 spans 13 amino acids. With V trimmed by 5 bases and J by 7 bases, 5 bases remained unmatched. DNA for the CDR3: TGTGCCAGTAGTTTCCGGACAGGAAATGAGCAGTTCTTC. Translating it yields CASSFRTGNEQFF.

V gene TRBV7-9 combines with J gene TRBJ2-3, with 10 bases lining up with TRBD2. Looked up from germline, CDR1 is SEHNR and CDR2 is FQNEAQ (reference sequence). This CDR3 spans 16 amino acids. Trimming cost V 6 bases and J 5 bases; bases outside gene matches: 11. The CDR3 region is CASRQGSGGAGDTQYF. The CDR3 nucleotides read TGTGCCAGCAGACAAGGAAGCGGGGGGGCTGGAGATACGCAGTATTTT.

The chain combines TRBV5-1 with TRBJ1-2, with TRBD1 matching over 7 bases. This CDR3 has 13 residues. Trimming took 0 bases from V and 6 from J; bases not matched to a gene: 2. Looked up from germline, CDR1 is SGHRS and CDR2 is YFSETQ. As DNA, the CDR3 is TGCGCCAGCAGCTTGGGACAGGGAAATGGCTACACCTTC. Translating gives CASSLGQGNGYTF.

CDR3 protein: CASSLALGAGRYNPHNEQFF. The CDR3 coding sequence is TGTGCCAGCAGCTTAGCGCTAGGAGCGGGACGGTACAACCCACACAATGAGCAGTTCTTC. The chain couples TRBV7-8 to TRBJ2-1; TRBD2 aligns across 7 bases. Germline V lookup: CDR1 SGHVS, CDR2 FQNEAQ. CDR3 length equals 20 residues. V dropped 0 bases and J dropped 5; count of bases not matched to a gene: 19.

This clone has ten or more counts. The V and J genes are TRBV27 and TRBJ1-6; D gene ambiguous. The ends were cut back, 5 bases at V and 0 bases at J, with 8 bases in the middle. The germline gives CDR1 MNHEY, CDR2 SMNVEV (reference sequence). CDR3 size: 15 residues. CDR3 in amino acids: CASSNGGSYNSPLHF. The CDR3 bases are TGTGCCAGCAGTAACGGAGGCTCCTATAATTCACCCCTCCACTTT.